This T cell receptor (beta chain) was recorded in a study of regulatory T cells in long-lasting Graves disease (dated by TCRdb to 2020 to 2023). Concerning the study at large: Antithyroid drugs had been taken for less than 3 months by newly diagnosed Graves' disease patients. Persistent Graves' disease patients were compared with newly diagnosed Graves' disease patients by peripheral blood TCR sequencing and RNA sequencing. The study was conducted in China and was registered as a clinical trial. A total of approximately 35 samples were covered by TCR sequencing, comprising about 13 persistent and about 20 newly diagnosed Graves' disease patients.

The protocol used for the library was multiplex PCR. Sequencing used an Illumina HiSeq 4000. To build TCR beta libraries, CDR3 regions were amplified by Arm-PCR using iRepertoire HTBI primers. Gel purification was performed on PCR products prior to sequencing. Per the source publication's procedure: A total of 62 TRBV and 14 TRBJ segments were identified across samples and were used for gene usage analysis of CDR3 amino acid clonotypes. COPE and FqMerger were used to merge the filtered high-quality paired reads into contigs. BLAST was used to align contigs to the IMGT TRBV, TRBD and TRBJ reference genes, and CDR3 was defined following IMGT. Any clonotype with a frequency above 0.1% was counted as a highly expanded clone. Repertoire diversity was measured by Shannon entropy, and V-J evenness by the Gini coefficient. Clonotypes shared by more than one individual were considered public. TCRdb took the public reads, trimmed them with fastp at Q25, ran MiXCR for clone calling and kept in-frame beta chains. Identical CDR3 proteins give one entry, which carries the most common genes and DNA. The V and J calls shown here were made by TCRdb, not taken from the authors' results. The sample records more than 450,000 distinct CDR3 sequences, about 12% of which are singletons. Roughly 8.2% of the sample goes to the ten largest clones.

This clonotype was observed at least ten times. There is no known antigen for this receptor. No base quality information exists; no much larger clone differs at one position. What this sample's time point label stands for: newly diagnosed GD, antithyroid drugs for less than 3 months. For both TCR sequencing and RNA sequencing, RNA was extracted from PBMCs in TRIzol. Graves' disease was diagnosed according to American Thyroid Association guidelines. Patients were recruited from an endocrinology department in Xi'an, China. From each patient, 7.5 to 9.5 milliliters of peripheral blood was collected into an EDTA anticoagulant tube. PBMCs were isolated by Ficoll Paque Plus density gradient separation without further T cell sorting. RNA quality was checked with an Agilent 2100 Bioanalyzer and agarose gel, and concentration with a NanoDrop 2000. Taken from cysteine to phenylalanine, the CDR3 has 11 residues. Here the CDR3 DNA is all that survives: 33 bases in frame from base 1. The junction shows trimming of 8 bases on V and 2 bases on J, plus 6 bases between the germline ends. Looking up the germline V gene yields CDR1 KGHSH and CDR2 LQKENI.

Results and caveats for the whole study, not just this receptor: The authors noted that the small sample size was a limitation that may lower accuracy. TRBV28, TRBJ1-2 and TRBJ2-5 were preferentially used in persistent disease, while TRBV20-1 and TRBJ2-1 were favored in newly diagnosed disease. Compared with newly diagnosed patients, patients with persistent Graves' disease had lower TCR Shannon entropy and fewer highly expanded clones, which suggests clonal expansion. Only peripheral blood was studied, because thyroid tissue, the primary lesion, was inaccessible. Only the TCR beta chain was sequenced and analyzed. More public clonotypes were shared among persistent patients (roughly 2,700) than among newly diagnosed patients (more than 900).

These same records also appear under a second study, on T cells in Graves' hyperthyroidism and ophthalmopathy. The other study reports the following: Stable Graves' hyperthyroidism was defined as the absence of progression to ophthalmopathy over 18 months of follow-up. Hyperthyroidism patients were newly diagnosed, had a disease duration of under 2 months, and were aged 18 to 65 years. Patients with uncontrolled infections, other autoimmune diseases, pregnancy or lactation were excluded. Diagnoses were established on the basis of clinical symptoms, serum thyroxine and TRAb, thyroid ultrasound, and orbital computed tomography. The TCR CDR3 was subjected to a first round of RT-PCR using the HTBI primer set and the Qiagen OneStep RT-PCR kit. Most expanded thyroid clonotypes (frequency above 0.001) were also detected in blood, a finding suggesting that blood repertoires may reflect thyroid immune responses. In cross-validation, a model built on a 13 V-J signature told ophthalmopathy apart from stable hyperthyroidism with 87.88% sensitivity and around 84% specificity, and in testing the same model reached 80%/75%. In validation, the model predicted progression to ophthalmopathy with roughly 66% sensitivity and approximately 72% specificity, a median of approximately 6.5 months before onset. To identify distinguishing TCR V-J signatures, a discovery cohort of 95 to 100 patients was used, comprising some 43 with Graves' ophthalmopathy and about 59 with stable Graves' hyperthyroidism. Prospective prediction of ophthalmopathy was tested in an independent validation cohort of approximately 18 hyperthyroidism patients and around 16 patients who later progressed to ophthalmopathy. The 90 to 100 discovery patients were randomly divided into training and test sets at a 7:3 ratio. In about 6 Graves' hyperthyroidism patients, the study also compared T-cell repertoires from thyroid tissue with T-cell repertoires from blood. After sampling, hyperthyroidism patients received methimazole starting at 30 mg daily, and ophthalmopathy patients received high-dose intravenous methylprednisolone. Libraries were constructed in a second round of multiplex PCR, after which size selection and purification were performed. Sequencing of the libraries was done on an Illumina HiSeq2000 using paired-end 100 bp reads. Raw data were processed with SOAPnuke, discarding reads with adapters, uncalled bases, mean Phred below 15, or no exact constant-primer or identifier match. High-quality paired reads were merged with COPE v1.2.5, and unique nucleotide sequences were defined as clonotypes. Clonotypes were aligned to IMGT TRBV, TRBD and TRBJ reference segments using MiTCR v1.1. Analysis was restricted to V-J combinations with a frequency above 0.0001, which covered 99.2% of repertoires. A TCS score was defined as the ratio of F50 (clonal expansion) to E x V (chaos), with BLOSUM62-based TCRdist applied between CDR3 peptides within each V-J. Welch's t-statistics and random forest reduced 450 to 600 V-J features to around 14, which were used in a naive Bayes classifier (R e1071). No statistical method was used to fix the sample size in advance, and group allocation was not hidden from the investigators. TCR Vbeta CDR3 sequencing of 120 to 150 peripheral blood samples (more than 40 ophthalmopathy, about 80 hyperthyroidism and some 17 progressor patients) is reported in the paper.

The sequence derives from a woman in her 30s with Graves disease. Donor details come from another sample of the same person, matched by shared clones. This receptor chain uses TRBV18 and TRBJ2-5; confidence is insufficient to name the D gene. Material: peripheral blood mononuclear cells (PBMCs), obtained at new diagnosis, from a patient treated with antithyroid drugs. The nucleotide sequence is TGTGCCAGCAGCAAACAAGAGACCCAGTACTTC. The resulting protein is CASSKQETQYF.